The 8 T cell receptor beta chains below come from one sample, sequenced in a study of CD8+CD57+ T cells in acquired aplastic anemia. The template used for profiling TCR beta VDJ and CDR3 was genomic DNA. A single record per CDR3 protein comes from TCRdb applying MiXCR to the reads. The sample shows about 120,000 distinct CDR3 sequences, roughly 55% of them seen only once. Patients who underwent sequencing had shown CD8+CD57+ cell expansion by flow cytometry. The sample taken for sequencing was sorted CD4+, CD8+, or CD8+CD57+ T cells (not recorded which) from PBMCs. The source is a human donor with aplastic anemia.

In nucleotides, the CDR3 is TGTGCCAGCAGTCCCGGGGGAGGGATCGAAAAACTGTTTTTT. Translated, it gives CASSPGGGIEKLFF. V usage is TRBV2 and J usage is TRBJ1-4; D may be TRBD1 (5 bases). The germline V and J ends were trimmed by 5 bases and 8 bases, with 15 bases remaining between them. The length of the CDR3 is 14 residues. Germline-derived CDR1 and CDR2 are SNHLY and FYNNEI.

The chain combines TRBV10-3 with TRBJ1-1; D possibly corresponds to TRBD1 (5 bases). Trimming removed 4 bases at V and 7 bases at J, with 7 bases between. The CDR3 covers 11 residues. CDR1 and CDR2 from the germline V gene are ENHRY and SYGVKD. The CDR3 here is CAISGGNEAFF. The CDR3 nucleotides are TGTGCCATCAGTGGGGGGAATGAAGCTTTCTTT.

On this clonotype itself: A read error may be the cause here, since a much bigger clone is one base away. A read error is likely, as this CDR3 ends without the conserved phenylalanine or tryptophan. The J gene is TRBJ1-2, the V gene TRBV19; 9 nucleotides line up with TRBD1. This CDR3 contains 19 residues. J was trimmed by 6 bases and V by 3 bases; bases with no gene match: 20. Per germline, CDR1 LNHDA and CDR2 SQIVND (reference sequence). CDR3 DNA sequence: TGTGCCAGTAGTATCGAAGAGGGGACAGGGCAAACCCTCTATGATGGCTACACCTCC. Its protein is CASSIEEGTGQTLYDGYTS.

This chain uses TRBV7-8 with TRBJ2-2, with D possibly being TRBD1 (6 bases). The germline V gene encodes CDR1 SGHVS and CDR2 FQNEAQ. With 4 bases removed from V and 0 bases from J, the gap between germline ends came to 12 bases. The CDR3 spans 16 residues. The CDR3 spells CASSSKTGSNTGELFF. The CDR3 nucleotides read TGTGCCAGCAGCTCCAAGACAGGATCGAACACCGGGGAGCTGTTTTTT.

The chain combines TRBV4-3 with TRBJ1-5; D uncertain. Germline CDR1 and CDR2: LGHNA and YSLEER. V lost 0 bases, J lost 4 bases, and 13 bases lay in between. The CDR3 is made up of 16 amino acids. The CDR3 nucleotides are TGCGCCAGCAGCCAAGATCGTAGCCAGAGGAATCAGCCCCAGCATTTT. Protein product: CASSQDRSQRNQPQHF.

This clonotype was counted only a few times. The chain links TRBV25-1 to TRBJ2-7; TRBD2 might be the D (5 bases). Germline values: CDR1 MGHDK, CDR2 SYGVNS. The CDR3 contains 14 residues. V lost 3 bases and J lost 7, with 16 bases in between. For the CDR3, the DNA is TGTGCCAGCAGTGAGAACAGAGGGCGAGGGGAGCAGTACTTC. Amino acid sequence: CASSENRGRGEQYF.

This rearrangement joins TRBV7-9 to TRBJ2-7; D is undetermined. The V end was cut by 5 bases, the J end by 1 base, with 6 bases between. The CDR3 spans 12 residues. Germline-derived CDR1 and CDR2 are SEHNR and FQNEAQ (reference sequence). As DNA, the CDR3 is TGTGCCAGCAGCCCCCCGTCCTACGAGCAGTACTTC. Translated: CASSPPSYEQYF.

The J gene is TRBJ1-3, the V gene TRBV29-1; D not certain. CDR1 SQVTM and CDR2 ANQGSEA come from the germline V gene. V lost 6 bases to trimming and J lost 0 bases, with 9 bases between them. The CDR3 has 13 residues. Written as DNA, the CDR3 is TGCAGCGTACCCCTGAGCTCTGGAAACACCATATATTTT. This sequence encodes CSVPLSSGNTIYF.